The 10 T cell receptor beta chains below come from one sample, sequenced in a study of OX40 agonist ivuxolimab in advanced cancers. Assay used: immunoSEQ multiplex PCR; TCRdb lists only in-frame clones, some missing. The profile shows nearly 80,000 clones, about four fifths of them singletons. The material was CD4+ or CD8+ T cells sorted from blood, obtained in a trial of the OX40 agonist ivuxolimab. These receptors originate from an adult with an advanced solid tumor such as melanoma, head and neck, liver or kidney cancer.

This clone was detected only a few times. The chain is built from TRBV14 and TRBJ2-2; D may be TRBD1 (5 bases). Trimming took 1 base from V and 7 from J, leaving 7 bases between them. Germline V gives CDR1 SGHDN, CDR2 FVKESK. The CDR3 covers 13 residues. In nucleotides, the CDR3 is TGTGCCAGCAGCCAAGTCAGGGACGGGGAGCTGTTTTTT. It specifies CASSQVRDGELFF.

In this sample, this clone turned up once. The CDR3 sequence is CSYTEGQGGYEQYF. The CDR3 bases are TGCAGCTACACCGAAGGCCAGGGAGGCTACGAGCAGTACTTC. The chain is built from TRBV29-1 and TRBJ2-7, with a possible D match to TRBD2 (6 bases). Trimming took off 8 bases at V and 3 bases at J, with 20 bases between the two ends. Germline loops: CDR1 SQVTM, CDR2 ANQGSEA. The CDR3 length is 14 residues.

Notes on this clone: Other DNA sequences in this sample translate to the same CDR3. The chain employs TRBV30 and TRBJ2-5; 7 nucleotides agree with TRBD2. CDR3 size: 14 residues. CDR1 is GTSNPN and CDR2 is SVGIG in the germline V gene (reference sequence). Trimming at V came to 2 bases and at J to 5 bases, leaving 8 bases not matched to a gene. The CDR3 sequence: CAWSLAGVGETQYF. As DNA, the CDR3 is TGTGCCTGGAGTCTCGCGGGGGTGGGGGAGACCCAGTACTTC.

The chain joins TRBV9 to TRBJ2-2; D remains ambiguous. The CDR3 spans 15 residues. V was trimmed by 0 bases and J by 1 base, leaving 7 bases between them. The V gene's germline CDR1 is SGDLS and CDR2 YYNGEE. The DNA for the CDR3 is TGTGCCAGCAGCGTAGGACGACAGAACACCGGGGAGCTGTTTTTT. Its translation is CASSVGRQNTGELFF. Full variable domain (missing parts from reference TRBV9 and TRBJ2-2): DSGVTQTPKHLITATGQRVTLRCSPRSGDLSVYWYQQSLDQGLQFLIQYYNGEERAKGNILERFSAQQFPDLHSELNLSSLELGDSALYFCASSVGRQNTGELFFGEGSRLTVL.

The chain uses TRBV7-6 and TRBJ2-2, with 16 bases lining up with TRBD2. Germline trimming cut 3 bases from V and 7 bases from J; bases unmatched to any gene: 2. The germline CDR1 and CDR2 sequences are SGHVS and FNYEAQ. This CDR3 comprises 16 residues. DNA of the CDR3: TGTGCCAGCAGCTTGGGACTAGCGGGAGGGGACGGGGAGCTGTTTTTT. Translating gives CASSLGLAGGDGELFF.

The chain recombines TRBV30 with TRBJ1-2; no clear D. With 0 bases removed from V and 7 bases from J, the gap between germline ends came to 9 bases. Germline lookup yields CDR1 GTSNPN and CDR2 SVGIG (reference sequence). There are 12 residues in the CDR3. CDR3 in amino acids: CAWSVGVAGYTF. The CDR3 DNA sequence: TGTGCCTGGAGTGTAGGTGTTGCTGGCTACACCTTC. The whole variable domain, remainder taken from reference TRBV30 and TRBJ1-2, is SQTIHQWPATLVQPVGSPLSLECTVEGTSNPNLYWYRQAAGRGLQLLFYSVGIGQISSEVPQNLSASRPQDRQFILSSKKLLLSDSGFYLCAWSVGVAGYTFGSGTRLTVV.

This chain connects TRBV27 to TRBJ2-7; 14 positions match TRBD2. V trimming: 5 bases; J trimming: 6 bases; junction bases outside the gene matches: 9. Germline loops: CDR1 MNHEY, CDR2 SMNVEV (reference sequence). The CDR3 runs 16 residues. The DNA for the CDR3 is TGTGCCAGCAGTACGACTAGCGGGGGGGCTCGGCGCGAGCAGTACTTC. Protein product: CASSTTSGGARREQYF.

The DNA of the CDR3 is TGTGCCATCAATCCCGGGGGGGCGGGGGGCACCACGGGAGATACGCAGTATTTT. Protein product: CAINPGGAGGTTGDTQYF. The chain combines TRBV10-3 with TRBJ2-3; 8 positions agree with TRBD2. J gave up 5 bases and V 7 bases, and 20 bases lay outside the gene matches. Germline V gene sequence: CDR1 ENHRY, CDR2 SYGVKD. The CDR3 is 18 residues long.

The V call is TRBV4-3, the J call TRBJ1-6, with TRBD1 as a possible D gene (5 bases). The CDR3 contains 15 residues. Germline V lookup: CDR1 LGHNA, CDR2 YSLEER. V lost 0 bases to trimming and J lost 8 bases, with 11 bases between them. The chain's CDR3 is CASSQDGGRDSPLHF. The CDR3 DNA reads TGCGCCAGCAGCCAAGACGGGGGAAGGGATTCACCCCTCCACTTT.

The chain is built from TRBV7-9 and TRBJ2-3; 7 bases are a match to TRBD2. The CDR3 is made up of 15 amino acids. Germline V CDR1 and CDR2: SEHNR, FQNEAQ (reference sequence). J was trimmed by 3 bases and V by 1 base; bases with no gene match: 4. The CDR3 coding sequence is TGTGCCAGCAGCTTAGTGGGAGGGGATACAGATACGCAGTATTTT. This gives the protein CASSLVGGDTDTQYF. Based on the CDR3 plus reference TRBV7-9 and TRBJ2-3, the full variable domain is DTGVSQNPRHKITKRGQNVTFRCDPISEHNRLYWYRQTLGQGPEFLTYFQNEAQLEKSRLLSDRFSAERPKGSFSTLEIQRTEQGDSAMYLCASSLVGGDTDTQYFGPGTRLTVL.